This T cell receptor beta chain emerged from a study of T cell responses to AZD1222 COVID-19 vaccine. Clones were sequenced by immunoSEQ multiplex PCR, and TCRdb holds only the in-frame ones, with some missing. The sample holds 160,000 or so clones; around 90% are singletons and the top ten take about 4.1%. CDR1 and CDR2 from the germline V gene are MNHEY and SMNVEV (reference sequence). After removal of 3 bases from V and 5 bases from J, the junction contained 10 bases not matched to a gene. The CDR3 covers 16 residues. The receptor was isolated from an adult who received the MenACWY meningococcal vaccine as a control. J is TRBJ2-3 and V is TRBV27; 8 bases map to TRBD2. The material sequenced was peripheral blood, taken 28 days after the second dose of the MenACWY control vaccine. The CDR3 DNA sequence: TGTGCCAGCAGTTTGGTGCAGCGGGAGAGATTAGATACGCAGTATTTT. The encoded protein is CASSLVQRERLDTQYF.